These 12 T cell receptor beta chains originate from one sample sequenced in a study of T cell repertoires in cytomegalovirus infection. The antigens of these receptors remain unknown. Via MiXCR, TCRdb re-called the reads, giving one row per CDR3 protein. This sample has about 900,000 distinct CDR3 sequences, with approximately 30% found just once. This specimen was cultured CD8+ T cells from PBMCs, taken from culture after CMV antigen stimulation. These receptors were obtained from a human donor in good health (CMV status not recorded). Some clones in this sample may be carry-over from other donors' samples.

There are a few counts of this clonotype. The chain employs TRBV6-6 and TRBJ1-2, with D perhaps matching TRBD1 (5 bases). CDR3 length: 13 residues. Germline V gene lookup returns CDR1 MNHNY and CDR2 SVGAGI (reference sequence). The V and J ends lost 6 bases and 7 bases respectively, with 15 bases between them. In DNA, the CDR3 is TGTGCCAGCAGCAGGGATTGGAGTTTTGGCTACACCTTC. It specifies CASSRDWSFGYTF.

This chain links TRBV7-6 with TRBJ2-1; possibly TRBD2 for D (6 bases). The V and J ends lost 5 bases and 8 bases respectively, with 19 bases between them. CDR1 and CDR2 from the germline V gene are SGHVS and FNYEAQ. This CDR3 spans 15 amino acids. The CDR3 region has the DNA TGTGCCAGCAGCCGTGTAGCGGATCCCCTATATGAGCAGTTCTTC. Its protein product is CASSRVADPLYEQFF.

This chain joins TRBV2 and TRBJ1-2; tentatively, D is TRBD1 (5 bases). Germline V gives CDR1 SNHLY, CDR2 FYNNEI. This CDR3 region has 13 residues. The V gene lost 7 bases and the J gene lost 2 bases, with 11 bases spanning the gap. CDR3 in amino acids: CASIEGKNYGYTF. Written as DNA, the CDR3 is TGTGCCAGCATAGAGGGGAAAAACTATGGCTACACCTTC.

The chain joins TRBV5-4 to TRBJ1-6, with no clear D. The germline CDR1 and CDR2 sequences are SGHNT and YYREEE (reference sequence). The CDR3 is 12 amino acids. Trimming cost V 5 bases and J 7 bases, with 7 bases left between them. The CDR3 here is CASRDGNSPLHF. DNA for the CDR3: TGTGCCAGCAGAGACGGGAATTCACCCCTCCACTTT.

CDR3 sequence: CASSPTPQGLAGYTF. The CDR3 bases are TGCGCCAGCAGCCCGACCCCCCAGGGACTAGCTGGCTACACCTTC. This sequence joins TRBV4-1 and TRBJ1-2, with a weak D call TRBD1 (5 bases). The V gene's germline CDR1 is MGHRA and CDR2 YSYEKL. Between the trimmed V and J ends, which lost 4 bases and 7 bases, there was a span of 19 bases. CDR3 size: 15 residues.

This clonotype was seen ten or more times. The CDR3 reads CASSSSLAGGPGADTQYF. The CDR3 DNA is TGTGCCAGCAGCTCATCCCTAGCGGGGGGGCCGGGGGCAGATACGCAGTATTTT. The chain recombines TRBV7-6 with TRBJ2-3, with 12 bases lining up with TRBD2. V was pared by 4 bases and J by 4 bases, with 12 bases of the junction left unmatched. This CDR3 is 18 amino acids long. Germline V gives CDR1 SGHVS, CDR2 FNYEAQ. Supplemented by reference TRBV7-6 and TRBJ2-3, the full variable domain reads GAGVSQSPRYKVTKRGQDVALRCDPISGHVSLYWYRQALGQGPEFLTYFNYEAQQDKSGLPNDRFSAERPEGSISTLTIQRTEQRDSAMYRCASSSSLAGGPGADTQYFGPGTRLTVL.

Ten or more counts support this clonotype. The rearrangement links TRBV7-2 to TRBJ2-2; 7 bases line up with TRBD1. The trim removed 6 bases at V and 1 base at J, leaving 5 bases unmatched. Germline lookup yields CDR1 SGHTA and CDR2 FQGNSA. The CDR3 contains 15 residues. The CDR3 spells CASRQQGRNTGELFF. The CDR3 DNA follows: TGTGCCAGCAGGCAACAGGGGCGGAACACCGGGGAGCTGTTTTTT.

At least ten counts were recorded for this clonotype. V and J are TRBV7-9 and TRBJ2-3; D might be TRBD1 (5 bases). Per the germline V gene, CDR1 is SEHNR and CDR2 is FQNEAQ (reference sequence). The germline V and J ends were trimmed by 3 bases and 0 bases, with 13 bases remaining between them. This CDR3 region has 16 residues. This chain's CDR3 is CASSFPARASTDTQYF. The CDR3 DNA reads TGTGCCAGCAGCTTCCCGGCCAGGGCCAGCACAGATACGCAGTATTTT. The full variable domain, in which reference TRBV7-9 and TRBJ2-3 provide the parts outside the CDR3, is DTGVSQNPRHKITKRGQNVTFRCDPISEHNRLYWYRQTLGQGPEFLTYFQNEAQLEKSRLLSDRFSAERPKGSFSTLEIQRTEQGDSAMYLCASSFPARASTDTQYFGPGTRLTVL.

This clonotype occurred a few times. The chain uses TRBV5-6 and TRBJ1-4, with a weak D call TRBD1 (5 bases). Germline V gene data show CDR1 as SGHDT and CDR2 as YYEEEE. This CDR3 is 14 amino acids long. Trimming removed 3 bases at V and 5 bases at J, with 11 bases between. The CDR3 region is CASSSGGGNEKLFF. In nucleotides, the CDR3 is TGTGCCAGCAGCTCAGGTGGGGGGAATGAAAAACTGTTTTTT.

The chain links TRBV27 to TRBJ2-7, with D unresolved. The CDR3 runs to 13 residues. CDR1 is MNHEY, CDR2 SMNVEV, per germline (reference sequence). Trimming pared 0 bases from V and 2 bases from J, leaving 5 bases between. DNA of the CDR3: TGTGCCAGCAGTTTATCGTGGACCTACGAGCAGTACTTC. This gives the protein CASSLSWTYEQYF.

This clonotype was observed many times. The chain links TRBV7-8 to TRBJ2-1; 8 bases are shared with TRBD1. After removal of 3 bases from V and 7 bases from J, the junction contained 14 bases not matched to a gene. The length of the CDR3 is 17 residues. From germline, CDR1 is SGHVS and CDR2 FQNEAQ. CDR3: CASSFNYQDRVKNEQFF. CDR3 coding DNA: TGTGCCAGCAGCTTTAACTACCAGGACAGGGTTAAGAATGAGCAGTTCTTC.

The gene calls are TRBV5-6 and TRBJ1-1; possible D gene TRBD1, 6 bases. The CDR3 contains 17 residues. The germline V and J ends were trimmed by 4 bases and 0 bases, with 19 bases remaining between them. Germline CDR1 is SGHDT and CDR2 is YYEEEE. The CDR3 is CASSVDSLVPMNTEAFF. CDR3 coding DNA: TGTGCCAGCAGCGTGGACAGCTTGGTACCAATGAACACTGAAGCTTTCTTT.